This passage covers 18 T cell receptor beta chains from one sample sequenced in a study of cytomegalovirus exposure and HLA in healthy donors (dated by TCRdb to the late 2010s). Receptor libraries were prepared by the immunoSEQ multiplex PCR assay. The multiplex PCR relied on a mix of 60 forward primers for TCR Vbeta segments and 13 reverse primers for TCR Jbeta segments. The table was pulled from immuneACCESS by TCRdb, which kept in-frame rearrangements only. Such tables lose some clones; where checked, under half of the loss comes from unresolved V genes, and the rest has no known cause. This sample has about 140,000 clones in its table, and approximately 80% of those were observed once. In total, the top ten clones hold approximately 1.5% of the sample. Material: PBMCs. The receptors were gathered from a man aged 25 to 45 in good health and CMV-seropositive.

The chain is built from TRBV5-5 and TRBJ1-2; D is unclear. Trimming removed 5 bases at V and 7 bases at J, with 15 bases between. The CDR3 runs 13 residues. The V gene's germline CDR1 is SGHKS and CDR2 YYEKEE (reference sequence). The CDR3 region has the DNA TGTGCCAGCAGGAGAGAAGGAGGTGGTGGCTACACCTTC. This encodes CASRREGGGGYTF.

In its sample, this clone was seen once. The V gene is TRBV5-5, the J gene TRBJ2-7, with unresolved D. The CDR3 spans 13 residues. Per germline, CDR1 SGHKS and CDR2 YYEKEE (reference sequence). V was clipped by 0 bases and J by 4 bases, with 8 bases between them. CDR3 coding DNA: TGTGCCAGCAGCTTGGAACTCCCGTACGAGCAGTACTTC. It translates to CASSLELPYEQYF.

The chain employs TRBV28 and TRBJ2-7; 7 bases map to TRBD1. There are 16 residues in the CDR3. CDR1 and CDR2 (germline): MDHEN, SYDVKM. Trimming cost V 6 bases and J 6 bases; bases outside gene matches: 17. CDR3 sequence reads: CASRIVRGLRAPEQYF. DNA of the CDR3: TGTGCCAGCAGAATCGTTAGGGGGCTCCGGGCGCCCGAGCAGTACTTC.

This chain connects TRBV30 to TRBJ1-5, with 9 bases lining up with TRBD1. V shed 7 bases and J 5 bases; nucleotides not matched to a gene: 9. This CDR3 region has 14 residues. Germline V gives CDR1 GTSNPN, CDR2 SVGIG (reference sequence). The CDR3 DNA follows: TGTGCCTACTCACAGGGGGCATCGGATCAGCCCCAGCATTTT. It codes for CAYSQGASDQPQHF.

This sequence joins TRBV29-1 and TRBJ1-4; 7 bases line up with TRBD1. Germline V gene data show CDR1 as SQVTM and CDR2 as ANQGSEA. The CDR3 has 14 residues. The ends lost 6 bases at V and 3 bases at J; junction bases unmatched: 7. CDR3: CSVAEGAANEKLFF. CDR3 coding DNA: TGCAGCGTAGCTGAGGGGGCAGCTAATGAAAAACTGTTTTTT.

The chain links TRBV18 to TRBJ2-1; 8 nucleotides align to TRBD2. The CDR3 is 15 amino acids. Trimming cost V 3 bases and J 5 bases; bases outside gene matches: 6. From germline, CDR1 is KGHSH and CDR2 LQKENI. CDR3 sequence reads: CASSPQREINNEQFF. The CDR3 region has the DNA TGTGCCAGCTCACCCCAGCGGGAGATAAACAATGAGCAGTTCTTC.

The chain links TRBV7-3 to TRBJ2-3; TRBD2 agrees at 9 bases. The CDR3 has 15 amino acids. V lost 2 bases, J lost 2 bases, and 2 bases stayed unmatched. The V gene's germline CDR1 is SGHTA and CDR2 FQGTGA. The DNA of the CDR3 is TGTGCCAGCAGCTTATTAGCGGGAGCCACAGATACGCAGTATTTT. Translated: CASSLLAGATDTQYF.

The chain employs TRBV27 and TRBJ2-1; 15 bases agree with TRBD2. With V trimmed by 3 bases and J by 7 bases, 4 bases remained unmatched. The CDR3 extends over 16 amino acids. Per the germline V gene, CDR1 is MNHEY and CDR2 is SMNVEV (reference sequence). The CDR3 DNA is TGTGCCAGCAGTTTGCGAGGACTAGCGGGAGGGAATGAGCAGTTCTTC. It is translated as CASSLRGLAGGNEQFF.

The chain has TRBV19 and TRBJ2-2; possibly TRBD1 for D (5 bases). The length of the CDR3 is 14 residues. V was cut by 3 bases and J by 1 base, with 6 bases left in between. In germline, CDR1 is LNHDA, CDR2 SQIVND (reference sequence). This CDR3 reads CASSMGQNTGELFF. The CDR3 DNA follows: TGTGCCAGTAGTATGGGGCAGAACACCGGGGAGCTGTTTTTT.

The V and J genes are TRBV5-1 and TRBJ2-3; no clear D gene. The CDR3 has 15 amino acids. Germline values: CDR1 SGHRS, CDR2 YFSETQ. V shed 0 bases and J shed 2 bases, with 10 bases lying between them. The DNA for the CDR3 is TGCGCCAGCAGCTTGGGAGAAGTAACCACAGATACGCAGTATTTT. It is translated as CASSLGEVTTDTQYF.

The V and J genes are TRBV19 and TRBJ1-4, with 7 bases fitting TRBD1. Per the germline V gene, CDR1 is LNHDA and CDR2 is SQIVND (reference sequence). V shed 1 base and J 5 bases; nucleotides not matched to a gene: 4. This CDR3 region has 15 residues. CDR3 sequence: CASSIGAGGNEKLFF. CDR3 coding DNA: TGTGCCAGTAGTATAGGGGCAGGGGGGAATGAAAAACTGTTTTTT.

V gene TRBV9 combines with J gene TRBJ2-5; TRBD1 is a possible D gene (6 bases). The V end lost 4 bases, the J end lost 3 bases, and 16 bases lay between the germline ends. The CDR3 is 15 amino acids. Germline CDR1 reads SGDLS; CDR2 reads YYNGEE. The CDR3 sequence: CASSPRTAPEETQYF. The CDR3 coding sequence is TGTGCCAGCAGCCCCCGGACAGCTCCCGAAGAGACCCAGTACTTC.

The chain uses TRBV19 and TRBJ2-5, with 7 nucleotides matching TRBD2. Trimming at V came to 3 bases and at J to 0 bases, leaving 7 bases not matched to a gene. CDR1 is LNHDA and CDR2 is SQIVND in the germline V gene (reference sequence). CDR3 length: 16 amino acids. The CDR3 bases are TGTGCCAGTAGTATCGGGGGGAACCCCAACCAAGAGACCCAGTACTTC. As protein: CASSIGGNPNQETQYF. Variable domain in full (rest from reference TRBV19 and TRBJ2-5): DGGITQSPKYLFRKEGQNVTLSCEQNLNHDAMYWYRQDPGQGLRLIYYSQIVNDFQKGDIAEGYSVSREKKESFPLTVTSAQKNPTAFYLCASSIGGNPNQETQYFGPGTRLLVL.

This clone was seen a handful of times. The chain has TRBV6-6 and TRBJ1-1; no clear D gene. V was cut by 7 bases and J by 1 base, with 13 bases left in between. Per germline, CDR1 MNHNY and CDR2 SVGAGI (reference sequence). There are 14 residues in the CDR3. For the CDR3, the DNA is TGTGCCAGCACTCTTTTCGCGGGGAACACTGAAGCTTTCTTT. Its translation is CASTLFAGNTEAFF.

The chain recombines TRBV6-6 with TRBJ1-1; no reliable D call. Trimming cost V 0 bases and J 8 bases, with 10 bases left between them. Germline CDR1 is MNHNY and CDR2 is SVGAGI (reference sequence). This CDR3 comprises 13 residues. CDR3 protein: CASSYSNLYEAFF. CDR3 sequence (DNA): TGTGCCAGCAGTTACTCCAACTTGTACGAAGCTTTCTTT.

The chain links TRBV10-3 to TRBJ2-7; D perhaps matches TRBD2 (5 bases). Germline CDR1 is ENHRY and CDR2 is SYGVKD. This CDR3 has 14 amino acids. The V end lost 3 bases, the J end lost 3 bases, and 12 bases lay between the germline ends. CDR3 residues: CAISDGRVNYEQYF. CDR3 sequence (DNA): TGTGCCATCAGTGATGGGCGGGTAAACTACGAGCAGTACTTC.

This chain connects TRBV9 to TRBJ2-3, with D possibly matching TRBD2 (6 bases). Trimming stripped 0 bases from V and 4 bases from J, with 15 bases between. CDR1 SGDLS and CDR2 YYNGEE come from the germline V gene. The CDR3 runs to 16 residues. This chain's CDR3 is CASSVARDSPPDTQYF. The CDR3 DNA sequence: TGTGCCAGCAGCGTAGCCCGGGACTCCCCTCCAGATACGCAGTATTTT.

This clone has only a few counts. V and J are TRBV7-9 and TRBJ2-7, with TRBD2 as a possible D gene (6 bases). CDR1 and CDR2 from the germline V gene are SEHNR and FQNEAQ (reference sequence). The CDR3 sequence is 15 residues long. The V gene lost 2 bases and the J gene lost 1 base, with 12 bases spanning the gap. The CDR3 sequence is CASSLSPSVSYEQYF. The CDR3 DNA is TGTGCCAGCAGCTTAAGTCCTAGCGTATCCTACGAGCAGTACTTC.